This TCR beta chain appears in the sequencing data of a study of control samples from healthy donors and cancer patients. Some clones are missing from TCRdb's copy, which holds only in-frame ones; the method was immunoSEQ multiplex PCR. Among about 120,000 clones listed, 88% were seen once. Germline CDR1 reads MNHEY; CDR2 reads SVGEGT. This CDR3 comprises 16 residues. V gave up 2 bases and J gave up 0 bases; unmatched junction bases: 7. The sample consisted of blood. The sequence was obtained from a woman aged 70-85 years in good health. The rearrangement links TRBV6-2 or TRBV6-3 to TRBJ2-7; 7 positions agree with TRBD1. The CDR3 region is CASSYGDRDLSYEQYF. The CDR3, as DNA: TGTGCCAGCAGTTACGGTGACAGGGACCTCTCCTACGAGCAGTACTTC.